The 26 T cell receptor beta chains below all came from one sample that was sequenced in a study of blood T cell repertoires in COVID-19. Clones were read by immunoSEQ multiplex PCR, and TCRdb kept only the in-frame ones, dropping some. Among just over 300,000 clones, over 75% were seen once, and the ten largest hold about 4%. The specimen sequenced was PBMCs or T cells enriched from blood (not recorded which). These TCRs come from a man aged 25 to 40 who had recovered from COVID-19.

This clone occurred once. The V gene is TRBV7-9, the J gene TRBJ2-1, with D unclear. In germline, CDR1 is SEHNR, CDR2 FQNEAQ (reference sequence). V lost 7 bases to trimming and J lost 8 bases, with 15 bases between them. The CDR3 extends over 13 amino acids. CDR3 sequence: CASIPGSPDEQFF. The CDR3 DNA reads TGTGCCAGCATACCTGGCTCTCCAGATGAGCAGTTCTTC.

The chain links TRBV29-1 to TRBJ1-6, with a tentative D call TRBD1 (6 bases). V was clipped by 6 bases and J by 5 bases, with 8 bases between them. The germline V gene encodes CDR1 SQVTM and CDR2 ANQGSEA. This CDR3 is built from 12 residues. The CDR3 DNA reads TGCAGCGTAAGGACAGATAATTCACCCCTCCACTTT. Encoded protein: CSVRTDNSPLHF.

The chain is built from TRBV29-1 and TRBJ1-3; 10 nucleotides align to TRBD1. The CDR3 runs 14 residues. Unmatched junction bases numbered 0, after V lost 4 bases and J lost 0 bases. CDR1 and CDR2 (germline): SQVTM, ANQGSEA. CDR3 region: CSVGTGGSGNTIYF. The CDR3 DNA sequence: TGCAGCGTTGGGACAGGGGGCTCTGGAAACACCATATATTTT.

The V call is TRBV6-5, the J call TRBJ1-6, with TRBD1 as a possible D gene (5 bases). The germline CDR1 and CDR2 sequences are MNHEY and SVGAGI. There are 14 residues in the CDR3. Trimming removed 7 bases at V and 7 bases at J, with 14 bases between. In DNA, the CDR3 is TGTGCCAGCATCGGCGGTTCAGGGAATTCACCCCTCCACTTT. Translation: CASIGGSGNSPLHF.

The chain carries TRBV5-1 and TRBJ2-1, with TRBD1 matching over 10 bases. The CDR3 length is 16 residues. Germline V CDR1 and CDR2: SGHRS, YFSETQ. V lost 4 bases, J lost 6 bases, and 10 bases stayed unmatched. Here the CDR3 reads CASSTGVRQGANEQFF. CDR3 nucleotide sequence: TGCGCCAGCAGCACTGGCGTGCGACAGGGGGCCAATGAGCAGTTCTTC. Looking up the rest from reference TRBV5-1 and TRBJ2-1 gives the full variable domain: KAGVTQTPRYLIKTRGQQVTLSCSPISGHRSVSWYQQTPGQGLQFLFEYFSETQRNKGNFPGRFSGRQFSNSRSEMNVSTLELGDSALYLCASSTGVRQGANEQFFGPGTRLTVL.

CDR3 coding DNA: TGTGCCAGCAGTTCCGAGCGGGGGTCCTACAATGAGCAGTTCTTC. This sequence encodes CASSSERGSYNEQFF. The V and J genes are TRBV27 and TRBJ2-1; 8 bases fit TRBD2. The trim removed 4 bases at V and 1 base at J, leaving 3 bases unmatched. The CDR3 consists of 15 residues. Per germline, CDR1 MNHEY and CDR2 SMNVEV (reference sequence).

The rearrangement links TRBV6-1 to TRBJ2-1, with TRBD2 matching 10 bases. This CDR3 is built from 16 residues. Looked up from germline, CDR1 is MNHNS and CDR2 is SASEGT. With 2 bases clipped from V and 3 bases from J, the junction kept 4 bases outside the gene matches. The CDR3 sequence: CASSELAGVGYNEQFF. The CDR3 DNA follows: TGTGCCAGCAGTGAACTAGCGGGAGTGGGCTACAATGAGCAGTTCTTC.

This chain connects TRBV5-1 to TRBJ1-6; 10 nucleotides align to TRBD1. V was clipped by 5 bases and J by 3 bases; unmatched bases: 8. The germline CDR1 and CDR2 sequences are SGHRS and YFSETQ. This CDR3 region has 17 residues. The CDR3 sequence is CASRLGTGAIYNSPLHF. Here the CDR3 DNA reads TGCGCCAGCAGACTCGGGACAGGGGCCATCTATAATTCACCCCTCCACTTT. The whole variable domain, remainder taken from reference TRBV5-1 and TRBJ1-6, is KAGVTQTPRYLIKTRGQQVTLSCSPISGHRSVSWYQQTPGQGLQFLFEYFSETQRNKGNFPGRFSGRQFSNSRSEMNVSTLELGDSALYLCASRLGTGAIYNSPLHFGNGTRLTVT.

J is TRBJ2-1 and V is TRBV29-1, with a tentative D call TRBD1 (5 bases). Germline lookup yields CDR1 SQVTM and CDR2 ANQGSEA. This CDR3 is 15 amino acids long. Trimming shortened V by 1 base and J by 0 bases, and 10 bases separated the two germline ends. Here the CDR3 reads CSVEGNRFSYNEQFF. CDR3 DNA sequence: TGCAGCGTTGAAGGGAACAGGTTCTCCTACAATGAGCAGTTCTTC.

The chain uses TRBV21-1 and TRBJ2-1; the listed D gene, TRBD2, was not tested against the DNA. TRBV21-1 corresponds to a pseudogene. The CDR3 runs to 18 residues. CDR3: CASSSRLAGVYFYNEQFF. The CDR3 DNA reads TGTGCCAGCAGCAGTCGACTAGCGGGAGTCTACTTCTACAATGAGCAGTTCTTC.

The chain combines TRBV18 with TRBJ1-2; 10 nucleotides align to TRBD1. J gave up 2 bases and V 2 bases, and 2 bases lay outside the gene matches. Germline loops: CDR1 KGHSH, CDR2 LQKENI. The CDR3 runs 15 residues. The CDR3 DNA is TGTGCCAGCTCACCAGGACAGGGGGTGAACTATGGCTACACCTTC. It is translated as CASSPGQGVNYGYTF.

The rearrangement links TRBV11-3 to TRBJ1-1; D may be TRBD1 (5 bases). The length of the CDR3 is 15 residues. The V and J ends lost 4 bases and 5 bases respectively, with 17 bases between them. CDR1 is SGHNT and CDR2 is YENEEA in the germline V gene. The CDR3 loop is CASSSWGRRGTEAFF. In DNA, the CDR3 is TGTGCCAGCAGCTCTTGGGGCCGGCGGGGGACTGAAGCTTTCTTT.

The CDR3 region is CASSATGVPGSPLHF. In nucleotides, the CDR3 is TGTGCCAGCAGTGCTACCGGGGTCCCGGGATCACCCCTCCACTTT. The chain couples TRBV6-4 to TRBJ1-6, with D hard to call. V was cut by 4 bases and J by 10 bases, with 17 bases left in between. Germline values: CDR1 MRHNA, CDR2 SNTAGT. This CDR3 contains 15 residues.

The gene calls are TRBV19 and TRBJ1-4; no reliable D call. The germline V gene encodes CDR1 LNHDA and CDR2 SQIVND (reference sequence). The CDR3 has 15 residues. The V and J ends lost 3 bases and 6 bases respectively, with 14 bases between them. The CDR3 DNA reads TGTGCCAGTAGTATTGGGCCCATAATAGATGAAAAACTGTTTTTT. Translating gives CASSIGPIIDEKLFF.

V gene TRBV11-2 combines with J gene TRBJ2-3; perhaps TRBD1 as D (5 bases). Germline V gene sequence: CDR1 SGHAT, CDR2 FQNNGV. V lost 8 bases and J 2 bases, leaving 14 bases between the germline ends. There are 14 residues in the CDR3. CDR3 residues: CASSRQGLTDTQYF. In nucleotides, the CDR3 is TGTGCCAGCTCCCGGCAGGGCCTCACAGATACGCAGTATTTT.

V usage is TRBV6-4 and J usage is TRBJ2-1; the D is unclear. CDR3 length: 15 amino acids. The V end was cut by 0 bases, the J end by 1 base, with 7 bases between. The germline CDR1 and CDR2 sequences are MRHNA and SNTAGT. The CDR3 protein is CASSDSHTSYNEQFF. CDR3 nucleotides: TGTGCCAGCAGTGACTCGCACACGTCCTACAATGAGCAGTTCTTC.

The V gene is TRBV7-9, the J gene TRBJ1-1; TRBD1 agrees at 10 bases. Germline V gene lookup returns CDR1 SEHNR and CDR2 FQNEAQ (reference sequence). J gave up 4 bases and V 4 bases, and 6 bases lay outside the gene matches. The CDR3 spans 15 residues. CDR3 sequence reads: CASSSYRDRGTEAFF. DNA of the CDR3: TGTGCCAGCAGCTCATATAGGGACAGGGGCACTGAAGCTTTCTTT.

The genes are TRBV6-5 and TRBJ2-2, with 8 bases lining up with TRBD1. The CDR3 is 14 amino acids. V was pared by 10 bases and J by 4 bases, with 8 bases of the junction left unmatched. Germline CDR1 reads MNHEY; CDR2 reads SVGAGI. CDR3 DNA: TGTGCCAATGGGAGGACAGGGCGCACCGGGGAGCTGTTTTTT. Its translation: CANGRTGRTGELFF.

The genes are TRBV12-2 and TRBJ1-6; the table's TRBD1 call for D was not verified on the DNA. TRBV12-2 is annotated as a pseudogene. The CDR3 is 15 amino acids. Written as DNA, the CDR3 is TGTGCAAGTCGCTTAGCCCACGAACAGGACTCACCCCTCCACTTT. Its translation: CASRLAHEQDSPLHF.

V gene TRBV7-8 combines with J gene TRBJ2-5; 7 positions agree with TRBD2. The V and J ends lost 2 bases and 0 bases, in that order; junction bases with no gene match: 18. This CDR3 has 20 residues. The V gene's germline CDR1 is SGHVS and CDR2 FQNEAQ. CDR3 sequence: CASSLFGVLAEAGDQETQYF. CDR3 coding DNA: TGTGCCAGCAGCTTATTTGGCGTCCTGGCGGAGGCGGGAGACCAAGAGACCCAGTACTTC.

Here the CDR3 reads CASTYPPGDSSYEQYF. CDR3 coding DNA: TGTGCCAGCACCTACCCCCCCGGGGACTCATCCTACGAGCAGTACTTC. The chain combines TRBV21-1 with TRBJ2-7; TRBD2 is the table's D call and was not checked against the DNA. TRBV21-1 counts as a pseudogene. This CDR3 has 16 amino acids.

The chain uses TRBV7-9 and TRBJ1-2; D possibly corresponds to TRBD1 (6 bases). Germline CDR1 reads SEHNR; CDR2 reads FQNEAQ (reference sequence). With 2 bases removed from V and 5 bases from J, the gap between germline ends came to 21 bases. CDR3 size: 17 residues. In nucleotides, the CDR3 is TGTGCCAGCAGCTTAATACAGGGTGCCCGTCCGGGGTATGGCTACACCTTC. It specifies CASSLIQGARPGYGYTF.

The rearrangement links TRBV18 to TRBJ1-2; D is ambiguous. This CDR3 spans 14 amino acids. The germline V gene encodes CDR1 KGHSH and CDR2 LQKENI. V lost 3 bases and J 3 bases, leaving 11 bases between the germline ends. Written as DNA, the CDR3 is TGTGCCAGCTCACCTTCAGTGGGCCACTATGGCTACACCTTC. Its translation is CASSPSVGHYGYTF.

V is TRBV6-5 and J is TRBJ1-1; no reliable D call. Germline V CDR1 and CDR2: MNHEY, SVGAGI. The CDR3 sequence is 16 residues long. Trimming took off 2 bases at V and 3 bases at J, with 16 bases between the two ends. This CDR3 is CASSYGGWAEYTEAFF. The CDR3 region has the DNA TGTGCCAGCAGTTACGGAGGGTGGGCAGAGTACACTGAAGCTTTCTTT.

The rearrangement uses TRBV11-3 and TRBJ2-7; D remains unclear. The V gene's germline CDR1 is SGHNT and CDR2 YENEEA. Trimming pared 4 bases from V and 2 bases from J, leaving 6 bases between. This CDR3 comprises 12 residues. The CDR3 loop is CASSSYTYEQYF. The CDR3 bases are TGTGCCAGCAGCTCGTATACCTACGAGCAGTACTTC.

The V and J genes are TRBV3-1 (or the pseudogene TRBV3-2) and TRBJ2-2; no clear D gene. Germline assignment: CDR1 LGHDT and CDR2 YNNKEL (reference sequence). V lost 0 bases, J lost 0 bases, and 5 bases lay in between. CDR3 length: 15 residues. CDR3 nucleotide sequence: TGTGCCAGCAGCCAAGAATATCCGAACACCGGGGAGCTGTTTTTT. Protein product: CASSQEYPNTGELFF.